This TCR beta chain was captured by sequencing in a study of identical twins. Concerning this clonotype: Its cognate antigen is unknown.

TCRdb re-called the 5' RACE reads with MiXCR, one entry per CDR3 protein. The top ten hold about an eighth of the sample, which has some 790,000 distinct CDR3 sequences, roughly 20% seen once. Findings and limits, study-wide: There were fewer insertions in abundant cord blood beta clonotypes, but memory repertoires showed no such pattern. Out-of-frame alpha sequences shared by twins showed excess low generation probability.

CDR1 is LNHDA, CDR2 SQIVND, per germline (reference sequence). CDR3 length equals 13 residues. V was clipped by 9 bases and J by 0 bases, with 8 bases between them. The same data also went into a second study, on T cells expressing NK-cell markers. That work adds: Seven sequenced donors out of eight were HCMV-seropositive, one seronegative.

Sequencing used PBMCs. This receptor was identified in a woman younger than 30 in good health. The chain employs TRBV19 and TRBJ2-2, with a possible D match to TRBD1 (6 bases). As DNA, the CDR3 is TGTGCCAGCCGGGACACGAACACCGGGGAGCTGTTTTTT. It specifies CASRDTNTGELFF.